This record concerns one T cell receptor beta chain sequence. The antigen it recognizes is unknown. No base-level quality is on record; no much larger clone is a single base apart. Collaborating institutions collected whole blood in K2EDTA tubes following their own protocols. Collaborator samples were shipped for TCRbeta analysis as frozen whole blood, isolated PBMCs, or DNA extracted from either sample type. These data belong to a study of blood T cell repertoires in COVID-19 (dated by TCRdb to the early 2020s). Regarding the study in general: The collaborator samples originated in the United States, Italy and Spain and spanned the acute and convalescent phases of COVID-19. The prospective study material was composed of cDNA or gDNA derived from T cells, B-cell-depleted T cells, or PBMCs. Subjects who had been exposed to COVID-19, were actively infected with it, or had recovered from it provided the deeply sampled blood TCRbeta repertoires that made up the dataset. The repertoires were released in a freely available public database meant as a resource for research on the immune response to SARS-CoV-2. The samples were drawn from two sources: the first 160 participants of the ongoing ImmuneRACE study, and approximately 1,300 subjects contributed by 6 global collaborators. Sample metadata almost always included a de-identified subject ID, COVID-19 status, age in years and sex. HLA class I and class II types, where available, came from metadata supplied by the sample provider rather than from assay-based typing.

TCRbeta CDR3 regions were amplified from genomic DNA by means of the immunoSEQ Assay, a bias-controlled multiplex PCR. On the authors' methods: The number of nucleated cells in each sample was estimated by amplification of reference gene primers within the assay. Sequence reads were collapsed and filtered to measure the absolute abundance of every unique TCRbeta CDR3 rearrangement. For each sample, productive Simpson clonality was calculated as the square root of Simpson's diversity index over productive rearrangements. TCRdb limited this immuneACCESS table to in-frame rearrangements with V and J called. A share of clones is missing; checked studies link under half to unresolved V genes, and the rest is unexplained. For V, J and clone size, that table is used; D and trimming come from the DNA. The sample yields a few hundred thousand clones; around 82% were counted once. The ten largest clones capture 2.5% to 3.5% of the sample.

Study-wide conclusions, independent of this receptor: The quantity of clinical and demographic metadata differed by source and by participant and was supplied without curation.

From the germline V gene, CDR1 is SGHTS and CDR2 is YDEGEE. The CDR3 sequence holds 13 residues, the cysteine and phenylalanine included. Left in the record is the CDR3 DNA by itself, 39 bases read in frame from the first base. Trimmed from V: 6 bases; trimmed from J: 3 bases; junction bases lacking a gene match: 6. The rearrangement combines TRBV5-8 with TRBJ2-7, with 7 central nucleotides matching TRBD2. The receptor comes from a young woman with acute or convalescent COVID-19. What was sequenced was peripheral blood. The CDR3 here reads CASMGGIGYEQYF. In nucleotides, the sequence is TGTGCCAGCATGGGGGGGATTGGCTACGAGCAGTACTTC.